The present T cell receptor (beta chain) was sequenced within a study of cytotoxic CD8 clonotypes in ibrutinib-treated CLL. Study-level information: Among patients, around 25 responded partially and 2 completely; approximately 15 then stayed remitted and some 12 progressed after median about 68 months. A median approximately 12 months of treatment, range 6 to 36, preceded the collection of response samples.

In this sample, this clone turned up a few times. The target antigen is unknown. Study-level points and caveats: Stable or contracted on treatment, public clonotypes were also uncommon.

Data came from immunoSEQ multiplex PCR; TCRdb stores just in-frame clones and leaves some out. In the table there are approximately 45,000 clones, over 60% of which are singletons. The V gene's germline CDR1 is KGHSH and CDR2 LQKENI. V was shortened by 4 bases and J by 1 base, with 22 bases between the two germline ends. The CDR3 contains 18 residues. The clonotype comes from a human donor with chronic lymphocytic leukemia. This sequence joins TRBV18 and TRBJ1-1; D is perhaps TRBD1 (5 bases). The sequencing here drew on PBMCs, taken after 24 months of ibrutinib treatment. The CDR3 reads CASSHITVLGTPNTEAFF. The CDR3 nucleotides are TGTGCCAGCTCACATATCACAGTTTTGGGGACCCCGAACACTGAAGCTTTCTTT.